This passage covers 18 T cell receptor beta chains from one sample sequenced in a study of early T cells in non-severe SARS-CoV-2 infection. TCRdb redid the calling of the 5' RACE reads with MiXCR, one entry per CDR3 protein. The repertoire holds tens of thousands of distinct CDR3 sequences, with under 15% as singletons. Input material: whole blood. The receptors derive from an adult who was a healthcare worker with PCR-confirmed SARS-CoV-2 infection or an uninfected control (not recorded which).

This clonotype was detected ten times or more. J is TRBJ1-4 and V is TRBV11-2; D unresolved. The CDR3 has 12 residues. Germline V gene sequence: CDR1 SGHAT, CDR2 FQNNGV. The V end lost 1 base, the J end lost 8 bases, and 5 bases lay between the germline ends. Here the CDR3 reads CASSLVGEKLFF. The CDR3 coding sequence is TGTGCCAGCAGCTTAGTCGGCGAAAAACTGTTTTTT.

The genes are TRBV3-1 and TRBJ2-2, with D unresolved. Germline V lookup: CDR1 LGHDT, CDR2 YNNKEL (reference sequence). The CDR3 is made up of 14 amino acids. V was clipped by 5 bases and J by 2 bases, with 9 bases between them. The CDR3, as DNA: TGTGCCAGCAGCGCCGCCGTTAACACCGGGGAGCTGTTTTTT. Protein: CASSAAVNTGELFF. Together with reference TRBV3-1 and TRBJ2-2, the CDR3 gives the full variable domain: DTAVSQTPKYLVTQMGNDKSIKCEQNLGHDTMYWYKQDSKKFLKIMFSYNNKELIINETVPNRFSPKSPDKAHLNLHINSLELGDSAVYFCASSAAVNTGELFFGEGSRLTVL.

This clonotype was seen only a few times. J is TRBJ2-5 and V is TRBV5-4; 7 positions match TRBD1. Germline V gene lookup returns CDR1 SGHNT and CDR2 YYREEE (reference sequence). The CDR3 totals 14 residues. The trim removed 2 bases at V and 2 bases at J, leaving 3 bases unmatched. CDR3 sequence (DNA): TGTGCCAGCAGCTTCAACAGGGGACAAGAGACCCAGTACTTC. It translates to CASSFNRGQETQYF.

The V call is TRBV18, the J call TRBJ2-1, with TRBD2 matching over 9 bases. The CDR3 contains 17 residues. V gave up 3 bases and J gave up 5 bases; unmatched junction bases: 11. Germline values: CDR1 KGHSH, CDR2 LQKENI. This CDR3 is CASSPVSPAGGNNEQFF. CDR3 coding DNA: TGTGCCAGCTCACCGGTCTCCCCGGCGGGGGGGAACAATGAGCAGTTCTTC.

The table lists this clonotype with a few counts. The V gene is TRBV28, the J gene TRBJ2-1, with 9 bases fitting TRBD2. This CDR3 is 14 amino acids long. Germline CDR1 is MDHEN and CDR2 is SYDVKM. V shed 4 bases and J 11 bases; nucleotides not matched to a gene: 9. The CDR3 loop reads CASSSSGVGSKQFF. The DNA for the CDR3 is TGTGCCAGCAGTTCTAGCGGGGTCGGTAGTAAGCAGTTCTTC.

The rearrangement uses TRBV5-1 and TRBJ2-4; 9 bases line up with TRBD1. The CDR3 is 15 amino acids. V lost 4 bases to trimming and J lost 2 bases; unmatched junction nucleotides: 4. The germline V gene encodes CDR1 SGHRS and CDR2 YFSETQ. The CDR3 nucleotides are TGCGCCAGCAGCACGACAGGGGGATCCAAAAACATTCAGTACTTC. Translation: CASSTTGGSKNIQYF.

The chain employs TRBV6-5 and TRBJ1-1, with D hard to call. Germline assignment: CDR1 MNHEY and CDR2 SVGAGI. The CDR3 spans 15 residues. The V end was cut by 0 bases, the J end by 0 bases, with 8 bases between. The CDR3 sequence: CASSYSSLLNTEAFF. In nucleotides, the CDR3 is TGTGCCAGCAGTTACTCGTCCTTATTGAACACTGAAGCTTTCTTT.

The chain carries TRBV15 and TRBJ2-1; 9 nucleotides match TRBD1. With V trimmed by 5 bases and J by 6 bases, 11 bases remained unmatched. CDR1 and CDR2 (germline): LNHNV, YYDKDF (reference sequence). There are 16 residues in the CDR3. Here the CDR3 reads CATSQRRGTGINEQFF. CDR3 sequence (DNA): TGTGCCACCAGCCAACGGAGGGGGACAGGGATCAATGAGCAGTTCTTC.

The chain has TRBV2 and TRBJ1-1; a possible D gene is TRBD1 (6 bases). Between the trimmed V and J ends, which lost 6 bases and 2 bases, there was a span of 13 bases. This CDR3 region has 14 residues. CDR1 is SNHLY, CDR2 FYNNEI, per germline. The CDR3: CASRTSGVNTEAFF. The CDR3 DNA follows: TGTGCCAGCAGAACTTCAGGGGTAAACACTGAAGCTTTCTTT.

This clonotype was found a few times. V and J are TRBV5-1 and TRBJ1-2, with no clear D. Between the trimmed V and J ends, which lost 0 bases and 2 bases, there was a span of 8 bases. The CDR3 runs to 14 residues. Germline V gene lookup returns CDR1 SGHRS and CDR2 YFSETQ. CDR3 loop: CASSLGAENYGYTF. CDR3 sequence (DNA): TGCGCCAGCAGCTTGGGAGCGGAAAACTATGGCTACACCTTC.

Ten or more counts support this clonotype. J is TRBJ1-1 and V is TRBV28; D is unclear. Germline V gene sequence: CDR1 MDHEN, CDR2 SYDVKM. V lost 4 bases to trimming and J lost 1 base, with 4 bases between them. CDR3 length equals 12 residues. CDR3 DNA: TGTGCCAGCAGTTCAGCGAACACTGAAGCTTTCTTT. Translated: CASSSANTEAFF.

The sample holds many counts of this clonotype. The chain couples TRBV12-3 or TRBV12-4 to TRBJ2-7; a weak D match, TRBD2 (6 bases). Deletions cut 6 bases from V and 4 bases from J, with 13 bases between. This CDR3 comprises 13 residues. The chain's CDR3 is CASRRDFEYEQYF. The CDR3 region has the DNA TGTGCCAGCAGACGGGACTTTGAATACGAGCAGTACTTC.

This clonotype came up a few times. The gene calls are TRBV20-1 and TRBJ2-1, with 7 bases identical to TRBD2. Looked up from germline, CDR1 is DFQATT and CDR2 is SNEGSKA (reference sequence). This CDR3 has 16 residues. J lost 2 bases, V lost 1 base, and 8 bases had no gene match. CDR3 bases: TGCAGTGCTAGAGGGGAGCGGGATACCCCCTACAATGAGCAGTTCTTC. It encodes CSARGERDTPYNEQFF.

This clonotype was recorded many times. The CDR3 sequence is CASSLGTEAFF. The CDR3 DNA reads as TGTGCCAGCAGCTTGGGCACTGAAGCTTTCTTT. This sequence joins TRBV5-4 and TRBJ1-1, with unresolved D. V was trimmed by 0 bases and J by 4 bases, leaving 1 base between them. This CDR3 has 11 residues. Germline V gene sequence: CDR1 SGHNT, CDR2 YYREEE (reference sequence).

The V and J genes are TRBV29-1 and TRBJ2-3, with 8 bases aligning to TRBD2. This CDR3 comprises 15 residues. V shed 3 bases, J shed 2 bases, and the junction held 7 bases outside the gene matches. The germline gives CDR1 SQVTM, CDR2 ANQGSEA. The CDR3 loop is CSVDLAGGSTDTQYF. For the CDR3, the DNA is TGCAGCGTTGATCTTGCGGGAGGTTCCACAGATACGCAGTATTTT.

In its sample, this clonotype was seen a few times. V usage is TRBV11-2 and J usage is TRBJ1-2, with D hard to call. Germline CDR1 is SGHAT and CDR2 is FQNNGV. The CDR3 extends over 13 amino acids. Trimming took 3 bases from V and 3 from J, leaving 8 bases between them. In DNA form, the CDR3 reads TGTGCCAGCAGCTTGGGGTTGGACTATGGCTACACCTTC. This codes for CASSLGLDYGYTF. The whole variable domain, filled in from reference TRBV11-2 and TRBJ1-2, reads EAGVAQSPRYKIIEKRQSVAFWCNPISGHATLYWYQQILGQGPKLLIQFQNNGVVDDSQLPKDRFSAERLKGVDSTLKIQPAKLEDSAVYLCASSLGLDYGYTFGSGTRLTVV.

This clonotype has just a few counts. The V call is TRBV11-2, the J call TRBJ2-4; D is unclear. Trimming shortened V by 6 bases and J by 11 bases, and 23 bases separated the two germline ends. The CDR3 length is 15 residues. Germline V gene lookup returns CDR1 SGHAT and CDR2 FQNNGV. In DNA form, the CDR3 reads TGTGCCAGCAGAACATCTACCGCGACTGAGAATTTTCAGTACTTC. It is translated as CASRTSTATENFQYF.

This clonotype was counted between two and nine times. This chain joins TRBV18 and TRBJ2-7; 7 positions match TRBD1. J was trimmed by 2 bases and V by 5 bases; bases with no gene match: 12. Per germline, CDR1 KGHSH and CDR2 LQKENI. CDR3 length: 16 amino acids. This CDR3 is CASSSVSGTVTYEQYF. The CDR3 bases are TGTGCCAGCTCATCGGTGTCCGGGACAGTAACCTACGAGCAGTACTTC.